This TCR beta chain was captured in a study of blood T cell repertoires in COVID-19. Trimming pared 1 base from V and 5 bases from J, leaving 20 bases between. The CDR3 spans 17 residues. CDR1 and CDR2 from the germline V gene are SGHAT and FQNNGV. This clone was seen a single time. Only in-frame clones appear in the TCRdb table, and some are missing; sequencing was by immunoSEQ multiplex PCR. The sample includes over 55,000 clones, approximately 81% of them seen just once. The specimen was peripheral blood. The receptor's source is a man in his forties or fifties with active COVID-19. J is TRBJ2-5 and V is TRBV11-2, with a possible D match to TRBD1 (6 bases). DNA for the CDR3: TGTGCCAGCAGCTTAGGCCTACAGGGCCCGGGCAGGGAGACCCAGTACTTC. Translation gives CASSLGLQGPGRETQYF.